A selection of T cell receptor beta chains follows, all from one sample in a study of T cell responses to AZD1222 COVID-19 vaccine. Sequencing used immunoSEQ multiplex PCR; TCRdb keeps in-frame clones, though not all of them. The sample includes about 120,000 clones, 70% to 90% of them seen just once. The sample was peripheral blood, taken on day 0 of AZD1222 vaccination. The receptor set was obtained from an adult in good health. Each CDR3 is given with its conserved first and last residue. D genes are given only for firm matches.

J gene | D gene | V gene | CDR3 protein
TRBJ2-3 | . | TRBV6-5 | CASVLADTQYF
TRBJ1-4 | . | TRBV7-2 | CASSPQTGAGEKLFF
TRBJ2-3 | TRBD1 | TRBV5-4 | CASSWGGQGARADTQYF
TRBJ2-3 | . | TRBV5-1 | CASSFADTQYF
TRBJ1-3 | . | TRBV28 | CASSLRGQGNTIYF
TRBJ2-1 | . | TRBV29-1 | CSVVPYNEQFF
TRBJ2-7 | TRBD2 | TRBV6-5 | CATIPRRGGRHEQYF
TRBJ2-1 | . | TRBV7-2 | CASSLDLGTGEQFF
TRBJ2-1 | TRBD2 | TRBV10-3 | CAISGLAGGLYNEQFF
TRBJ2-7 | TRBD2 | TRBV29-1 | CSVEGLAGGRDEQYF
TRBJ2-7 | . | TRBV30 | CAWSTGSTTHEQYF
TRBJ2-1 | TRBD2 | TRBV5-8 | CASSRGTSGAYNEQFF
TRBJ1-5 | . | TRBV28 | CASSLTGTRQPQHF
TRBJ2-7 | TRBD1 | TRBV25-1 | CASSDLDRGAYSYEQYF
TRBJ2-1 | . | TRBV29-1 | CSVEEAGGGEQFF
TRBJ1-2 | . | TRBV5-1 | CASSLGSRYGYTF
TRBJ1-6 | TRBD1 | TRBV5-1 | CASSLVSLDRGYNSPLHF
TRBJ1-5 | . | TRBV15 | CATSRDMGGNQPQHF
TRBJ2-7 | TRBD1 | TRBV2 | CASSAGQVSYEQYF
TRBJ1-6 | . | TRBV5-1 | CASSLGSGGANSPLHF
TRBJ2-1 | . | TRBV6-1 | CASSETYNEQFF
TRBJ2-5 | TRBD2 | TRBV28 | CASSPLAGASQETQYF
TRBJ2-1 | . | TRBV11-3 | CASSLDSYNEQFF
TRBJ1-6 | . | TRBV10-3 | CAISVADRSSPLHF
TRBJ1-3 | . | TRBV5-1 | CASTTFTGNTIYF
TRBJ1-5 | . | TRBV5-6 | CASSSRGPYSNQPQHF
TRBJ2-2 | . | TRBV3-1/TRBV3-2 | CASSQEGGTGELFF
TRBJ2-6 | . | TRBV9 | CASSTSGANVLTF
TRBJ1-2 | . | TRBV5-5 | CASSLDGYYGYTF
TRBJ2-7 | TRBD1 | TRBV15 | CATSSTGTEAYEQYF
TRBJ1-2 | . | TRBV15 | CATTQDLANYGYTF
TRBJ1-3 | TRBD1 | TRBV5-4 | CASSAGPGGAGNTIYF
TRBJ2-7 | . | TRBV4-3 | CASSQDSRSNYEQYF
TRBJ2-2 | . | TRBV20-1 | CGGTGELFF
TRBJ1-1 | . | TRBV5-1 | CASSSTTQGTEAFF
TRBJ1-5 | . | TRBV7-9 | CASSLGGPNQPQHF
TRBJ1-4 | TRBD1 | TRBV10-1 | CASSDGTGVEKLFF
TRBJ2-1 | TRBD2 | TRBV28 | CASTRFAGGQFF
TRBJ2-2 | TRBD2 | TRBV6-5 | CASSRGLGSTGELFF
TRBJ2-2 | . | TRBV5-4 | CASSLQQGTGELFF
TRBJ2-7 | . | TRBV18 | CASSPPPQGAHEQYF
TRBJ1-4 | . | TRBV7-2 | CASRHSGRDGVEKLFF
TRBJ2-3 | TRBD2 | TRBV3-1/TRBV3-2 | CASSQGTSSGSTDTQYF
TRBJ2-5 | . | TRBV5-1 | CASSLVGGRTRETQYF
TRBJ1-1 | TRBD1 | TRBV7-2 | CASSKGQTHTEAFF
TRBJ2-1 | TRBD1 | TRBV24-1 | CATSGPGQGATSGKLHGQFF
TRBJ1-3 | . | TRBV3-1/TRBV3-2 | CASSPRGGGNTIYF
TRBJ1-1 | TRBD1 | TRBV10-3 | CAISESDRAAFF
TRBJ2-2 | TRBD1 | TRBV11-3 | CASSHGQGMTGELFF